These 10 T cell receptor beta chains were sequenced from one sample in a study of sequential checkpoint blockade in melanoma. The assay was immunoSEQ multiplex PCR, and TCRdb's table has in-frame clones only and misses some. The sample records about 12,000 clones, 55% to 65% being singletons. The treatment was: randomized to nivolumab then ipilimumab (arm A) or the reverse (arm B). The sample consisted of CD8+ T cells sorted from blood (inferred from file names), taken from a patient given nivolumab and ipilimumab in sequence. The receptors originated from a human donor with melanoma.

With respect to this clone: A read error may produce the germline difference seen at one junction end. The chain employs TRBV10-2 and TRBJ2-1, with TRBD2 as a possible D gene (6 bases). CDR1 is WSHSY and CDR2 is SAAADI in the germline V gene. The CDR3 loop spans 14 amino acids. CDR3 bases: TGCGCCAGCAAGGACGAGGCGGGATACAGTGAGCAGTTCTTC. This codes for CASKDEAGYSEQFF.

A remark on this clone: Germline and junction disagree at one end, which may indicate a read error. DNA for the CDR3: TGTGCTAGCAGCTTGGGGGTATATAGGGAGGAGGGCACAGATACGCAGTATTTT. This encodes CASSLGVYREEGTDTQYF. The chain couples TRBV7-7 to TRBJ2-3, with D possibly matching TRBD2 (6 bases). This CDR3 has 18 amino acids. Germline values: CDR1 SSHAT, CDR2 FNYEAQ (reference sequence).

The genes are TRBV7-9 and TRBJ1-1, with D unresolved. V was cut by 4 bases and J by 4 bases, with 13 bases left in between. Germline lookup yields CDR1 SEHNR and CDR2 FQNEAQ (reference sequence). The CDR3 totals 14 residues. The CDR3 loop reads CASSSSTGVTEAFF. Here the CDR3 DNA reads TGTGCCAGCAGCTCCTCAACGGGAGTCACTGAAGCTTTCTTT.

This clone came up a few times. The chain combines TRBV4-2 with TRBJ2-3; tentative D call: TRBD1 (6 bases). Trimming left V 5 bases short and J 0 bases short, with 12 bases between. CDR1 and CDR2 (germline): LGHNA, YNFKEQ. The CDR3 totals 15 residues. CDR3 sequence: CASSSVGTSTDTQYF. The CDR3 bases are TGTGCCAGCAGCTCGGTGGGGACAAGCACAGATACGCAGTATTTT.

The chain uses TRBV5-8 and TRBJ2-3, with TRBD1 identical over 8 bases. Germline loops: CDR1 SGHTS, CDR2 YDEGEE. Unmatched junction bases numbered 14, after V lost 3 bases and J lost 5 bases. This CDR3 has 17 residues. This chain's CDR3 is CASSYARGQGAVDTQYF. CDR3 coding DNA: TGTGCCAGCAGCTATGCCAGGGGGCAGGGGGCCGTAGATACGCAGTATTTT.

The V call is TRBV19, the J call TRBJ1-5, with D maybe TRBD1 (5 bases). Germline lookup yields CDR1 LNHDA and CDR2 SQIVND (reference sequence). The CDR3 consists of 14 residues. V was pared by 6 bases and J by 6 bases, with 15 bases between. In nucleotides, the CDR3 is TGTGCCAGTAGCCTGGGAAGGGGTCCTCAGCCCCAGCATTTT. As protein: CASSLGRGPQPQHF.

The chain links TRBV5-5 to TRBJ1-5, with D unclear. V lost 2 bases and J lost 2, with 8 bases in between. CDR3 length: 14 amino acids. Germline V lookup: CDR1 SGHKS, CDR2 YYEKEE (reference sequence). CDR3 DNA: TGTGCCAGCAGCTTCGAGGGCCGCAATCAGCCCCAGCATTTT. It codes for CASSFEGRNQPQHF.

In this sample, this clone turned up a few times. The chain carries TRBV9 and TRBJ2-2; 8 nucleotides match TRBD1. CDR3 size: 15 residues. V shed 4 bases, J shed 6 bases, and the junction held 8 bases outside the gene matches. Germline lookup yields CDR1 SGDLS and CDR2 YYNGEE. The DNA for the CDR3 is TGTGCCAGCAGCTGGGCCGACAGGGGAGCCGGGGAGCTGTTTTTT. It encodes CASSWADRGAGELFF. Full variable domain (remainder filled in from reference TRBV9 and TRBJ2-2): DSGVTQTPKHLITATGQRVTLRCSPRSGDLSVYWYQQSLDQGLQFLIQYYNGEERAKGNILERFSAQQFPDLHSELNLSSLELGDSALYFCASSWADRGAGELFFGEGSRLTVL.

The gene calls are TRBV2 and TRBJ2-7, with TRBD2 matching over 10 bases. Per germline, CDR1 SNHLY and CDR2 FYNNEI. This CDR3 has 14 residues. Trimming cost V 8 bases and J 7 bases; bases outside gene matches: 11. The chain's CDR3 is CASFGTSEVWEQYF. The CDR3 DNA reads TGTGCCAGCTTTGGGACTAGCGAGGTTTGGGAGCAGTACTTC. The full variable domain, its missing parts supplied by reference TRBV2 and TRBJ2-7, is EPEVTQTPSHQVTQMGQEVILRCVPISNHLYFYWYRQILGQKVEFLVSFYNNEISEKSEIFDDQFSVERPDGSNFTLKIRSTKLEDSAMYFCASFGTSEVWEQYFGPGTRLTVT.

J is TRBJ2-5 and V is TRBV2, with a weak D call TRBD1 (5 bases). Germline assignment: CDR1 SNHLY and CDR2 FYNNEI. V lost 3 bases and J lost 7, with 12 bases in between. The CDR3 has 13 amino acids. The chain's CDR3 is CASSEGQGRTQYF. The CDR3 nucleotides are TGTGCCAGCAGTGAGGGTCAGGGAAGGACCCAGTACTTC.